This is a list of T cell receptor beta chains from one sample in a study of T-cell reconstitution after alpha-beta-depleted transplantation in children. TCRdb re-called the PCR reads through MiXCR, storing one row per CDR3 protein. The sample yields roughly 420,000 distinct CDR3 sequences, 16% seen once. This material consisted of PBMCs, mostly from graft donor cells, taken 360 days after TCRalphabeta/CD19-depleted stem cell transplant. The source of these receptors is a boy under two years old who had a stem cell transplant for Wiskott-Aldrich syndrome, so the T cells may come from the graft donor. The CDR3 runs from the conserved cysteine through the conserved F or W. The D gene is left open where the match is weak. Part of the rows lack a size; the others show once, few, many or a class for expanded clones.

abundance	d_gene	v_gene	j_gene	CDR3aa	CDR3nt
few	TRBD1	TRBV24-1	TRBJ1-2	CATSDRPRTGGHYGYTF	TGTGCCACCAGTGATCGGCCGAGGACAGGGGGCCACTATGGCTACACCTTC
few	TRBD2	TRBV5-1	TRBJ2-5	CASSPPPSGGKETQYF	TGCGCCAGCAGTCCACCTCCTAGCGGGGGGAAAGAGACCCAGTACTTC
few	.	TRBV5-1	TRBJ2-2	CASRDRNTGELFF	TGCGCCAGCCGGGACCGCAACACCGGGGAGCTGTTTTTT
.	.	TRBV4-3	TRBJ2-5	CASSQALLGAQETQYF	TGCGCCAGCAGCCAAGCCCTTCTAGGGGCCCAAGAGACCCAGTACTTC
few	.	TRBV6-2/TRBV6-3	TRBJ2-1	CASSLLGWGAGEQFF	TGTGCCAGCAGCCTCCTGGGGTGGGGAGCGGGTGAGCAGTTCTTC
few	.	TRBV5-1	TRBJ2-2	CASINPGVGTGELFF	TGCGCCAGCATCAACCCTGGGGTTGGCACCGGGGAGCTGTTTTTT
.	.	TRBV4-3	TRBJ2-1	CASSQESRVYYNEQFF	TGCGCCAGCAGCCAAGAAAGCAGGGTCTACTACAATGAGCAGTTCTTC
few	.	TRBV12-3/TRBV12-4	TRBJ1-2	CASSSTGANYGYTF	TGTGCCAGCAGTTCGACAGGCGCGAACTATGGCTACACCTTC
few	TRBD1	TRBV2	TRBJ1-4	CASSEGDRGPAFEKLFF	TGTGCCAGCAGTGAAGGGGACAGGGGGCCCGCCTTTGAAAAACTGTTTTTT
.	.	TRBV4-2	TRBJ2-2	CASSLYRLATGRGANTGELFF	TGTGCCAGCAGCCTTTACCGATTGGCTACAGGGAGGGGAGCGAACACCGGGGAGCTGTTTTTT
.	.	TRBV20-1	TRBJ1-6	CSAPFLGREGSPLHF	TGCAGTGCTCCTTTTTTGGGGAGGGAAGGTTCACCCCTCCACTTT
few	.	TRBV29-1	TRBJ1-1	CSVERGRTEAFF	TGCAGCGTTGAAAGAGGAAGGACTGAAGCTTTCTTT
few	.	TRBV12-3/TRBV12-4	TRBJ1-5	CASSFRGRDQPQHF	TGTGCCAGCAGTTTCCGGGGGAGGGATCAGCCCCAGCATTTT
.	TRBD2	TRBV5-1	TRBJ2-7	CASSLLPNRKDQRGYEQYF	TGCGCCAGCAGCTTGTTGCCTAACAGGAAAGATCAGCGGGGCTACGAGCAGTACTTC
once	.	TRBV19	TRBJ1-1	CASRSSRGRAEAFF	TGTGCCAGTAGATCCTCCCGCGGGCGGGCTGAAGCTTTCTTT
.	TRBD1	TRBV29-1	TRBJ2-2	CSVRSRGLNTGELFF	TGCAGCGTAAGGTCAAGGGGGCTCAACACCGGGGAGCTGTTTTTT
few	.	TRBV5-1	TRBJ2-5	CASSYRSQETQYF	TGCGCCAGCAGCTACCGGTCGCAAGAGACCCAGTACTTC
few	.	TRBV5-1	TRBJ2-1	CASSLVSTNPPPLVQFF	TGCGCCAGCAGCTTGGTCTCGACAAACCCGCCGCCCCTAGTGCAGTTCTTC
.	.	TRBV5-1	TRBJ2-6	CASSLGRSGANVLTF	TGCGCCAGCAGCTTGGGACGATCTGGGGCCAACGTCCTGACTTTC
few	TRBD2	TRBV20-1	TRBJ2-3	CSAKGGTSGTDTQYF	TGCAGTGCCAAGGGAGGGACTAGCGGCACAGATACGCAGTATTTT
.	TRBD1	TRBV6-2/TRBV6-3	TRBJ2-7	CASSYSTGYEQYF	TGTGCCAGCAGTTACTCGACAGGGTACGAGCAGTACTTC
few	.	TRBV12-3/TRBV12-4	TRBJ2-1	CASSFVVPTPLDRLDSYNEQFF	TGTGCCAGCAGTTTCGTTGTCCCCACCCCCCTGGACAGACTAGACTCCTACAATGAGCAGTTCTTC
.	TRBD1	TRBV29-1	TRBJ2-5	CSTQGAGETQYF	TGCAGCACACAGGGGGCGGGGGAGACCCAGTACTTC
.	TRBD2	TRBV6-5	TRBJ2-3	CASSYSKVVSGRRADTQYF	TGTGCCAGCAGTTACTCGAAGGTGGTTAGCGGGCGTAGGGCAGATACGCAGTATTTT
few	.	TRBV20-1	TRBJ1-2	CSARESDNYGYTF	TGCAGTGCTAGAGAGTCCGATAACTATGGCTACACCTTC
many	.	TRBV13	TRBJ2-2	CASSSYPSGELFF	TGTGCCAGCAGCTCCTATCCCTCCGGGGAGCTGTTTTTT